The clone carrying this T cell receptor beta chain was seen a few times. The antigen remains undetermined. This specimen comes from a study of T-cell reconstitution after alpha-beta-depleted transplantation in children. CDR1 and CDR2 (germline): SNHLY, FYNNEI. V was pared by 8 bases and J by 3 bases, with 5 bases between. The CDR3 covers 10 residues. Unique molecular identifiers featured in how the TCRbeta library was prepared. TCRdb re-derived calls from the PCR reads in MiXCR, one entry per CDR3 protein. The table lists about a million distinct CDR3 sequences, 25% to 35% of them singletons, with roughly 27% in the top ten. Points from the study as a whole: One year post-transplant, T-cell counts and diversity were largely derived from T cells produced anew. Several hundred expanded graft clones reportedly supplied alpha-beta T cells about two months after transplant. Several patients had high TCRbeta diversity at day 60; it came from surviving recipient T cells and thymic progenitors.

The clonotype was recovered from a boy in the first two years of life who had a stem cell transplant for SCID, so the T cells may come from the graft donor. The rearrangement uses TRBV2 and TRBJ2-7; D gene uncertain. The material was PBMCs, mostly from graft donor cells, obtained 360 days after TCRalphabeta/CD19-depleted stem cell transplant. In nucleotides, the CDR3 is TGTGCCAGCTTGTTCTACGAGCAGTACTTC. Translated: CASLFYEQYF. The entire variable domain, with the rest obtained from reference TRBV2 and TRBJ2-7, is as follows: EPEVTQTPSHQVTQMGQEVILRCVPISNHLYFYWYRQILGQKVEFLVSFYNNEISEKSEIFDDQFSVERPDGSNFTLKIRSTKLEDSAMYFCASLFYEQYFGPGTRLTVT.